Reported below is one TCR beta chain. These data belong to a study of tumor-infiltrating lymphocytes in oesophageal squamous cell carcinoma. The V and J ends lost 5 bases and 7 bases respectively, with 12 bases between them. The germline V gene encodes CDR1 MNHGY and CDR2 SAAAGT. This CDR3 is 13 amino acids long. One entry per CDR3 protein results from TCRdb running MiXCR on the PCR reads. This table has about 12,000 distinct CDR3 sequences, about 60% appearing once. The chain is built from TRBV6-8 and TRBJ2-1, with a weak D call TRBD2 (6 bases). The source of this sequence is a female donor with esophageal squamous cell carcinoma. Sequenced sample: esophageal tumor tissue. Written as DNA, the CDR3 is TGTGCCAGCAGTGCGACTAGTCTGAATGAGCAGTTCTTC. Protein product: CASSATSLNEQFF.